This T cell receptor (beta chain) was captured by sequencing in a study of blood T cell repertoires in COVID-19. The method was immunoSEQ multiplex PCR; TCRdb's version includes in-frame clones alone and lacks a portion of them. The sample holds about 50,000 clones, 86% seen once. Germline V gene data show CDR1 as MRHNA and CDR2 as SNTAGT. This CDR3 has 15 amino acids. Trimming cost V 4 bases and J 4 bases; bases outside gene matches: 7. The sequencing sample was made of peripheral blood. V and J are TRBV6-4 and TRBJ2-5; 9 nucleotides align to TRBD2. This receptor was taken from a human donor in a cohort sampled during active COVID-19. CDR3 in DNA: TGTGCCAGCAGTGTCACGGGACTAGCTACAGAGACCCAGTACTTC. As protein: CASSVTGLATETQYF.